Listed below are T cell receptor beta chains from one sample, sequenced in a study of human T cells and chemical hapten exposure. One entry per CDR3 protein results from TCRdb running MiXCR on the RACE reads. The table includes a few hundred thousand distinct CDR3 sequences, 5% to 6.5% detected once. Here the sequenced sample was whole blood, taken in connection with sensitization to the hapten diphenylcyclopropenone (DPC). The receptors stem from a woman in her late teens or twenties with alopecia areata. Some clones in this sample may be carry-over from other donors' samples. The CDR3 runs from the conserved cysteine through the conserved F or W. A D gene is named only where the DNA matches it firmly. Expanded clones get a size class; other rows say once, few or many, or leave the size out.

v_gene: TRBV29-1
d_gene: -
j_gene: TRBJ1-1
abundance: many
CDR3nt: TGCAGCGTCATACAGGAGAACACTGAAGCTTTCTTT
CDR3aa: CSVIQENTEAFF

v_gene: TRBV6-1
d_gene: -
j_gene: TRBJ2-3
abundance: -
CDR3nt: TGTGCCAGCAGCCGGCGGGGGACAACGGCTATGAGCACAGATACGCAGTATTTT
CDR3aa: CASSRRGTTAMSTDTQYF

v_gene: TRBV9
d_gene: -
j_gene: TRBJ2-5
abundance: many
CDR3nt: TGTGCCAGCAGCGAGGGGATCGAAATTGGGGAGACCCAGTACTTC
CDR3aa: CASSEGIEIGETQYF

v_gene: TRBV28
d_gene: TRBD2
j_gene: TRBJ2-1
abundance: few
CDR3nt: TGTGCCAGCAGTTTCCCTACTAGCGGGGGGGCCTACAATGAGCAGTTCTTC
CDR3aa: CASSFPTSGGAYNEQFF

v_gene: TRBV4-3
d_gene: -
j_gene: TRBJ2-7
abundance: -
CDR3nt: TGCGCCAGCAGTCCTAAACACGGGGGACCCTACGAGCAGTACTTC
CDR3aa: CASSPKHGGPYEQYF

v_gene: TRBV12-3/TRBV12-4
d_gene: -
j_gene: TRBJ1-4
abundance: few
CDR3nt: TGTGCCAGCAGTCCCCCAGCAGGGCTAAAGGAAAAACTGTTTTTT
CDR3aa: CASSPPAGLKEKLFF

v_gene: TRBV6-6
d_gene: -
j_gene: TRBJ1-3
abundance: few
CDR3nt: TGTGCCAGCAGTGTCATCCCAGGGTCTGGAAACACCATATATTTT
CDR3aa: CASSVIPGSGNTIYF

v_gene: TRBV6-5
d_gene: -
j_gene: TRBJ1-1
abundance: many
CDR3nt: TGTGCCAGCAGTTATCAGGGGTACACTGAAGCTTTCTTT
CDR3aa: CASSYQGYTEAFF

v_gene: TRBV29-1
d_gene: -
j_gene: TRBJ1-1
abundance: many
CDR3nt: TGCAGCGTTGTGACGGTAGGGCAGTCCGAACGGAGGAACACTGAAGCTTTCTTT
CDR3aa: CSVVTVGQSERRNTEAFF

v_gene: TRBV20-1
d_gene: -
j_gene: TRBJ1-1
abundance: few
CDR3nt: TGCAGTGCTAGAGATCTGGGTCGCGGGAACACTGAAGCTTTCTTT
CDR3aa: CSARDLGRGNTEAFF

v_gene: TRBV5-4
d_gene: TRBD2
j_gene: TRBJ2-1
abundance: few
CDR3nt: TGTGCCAGCAGCCCCGCCCTAGCGGGGATTTACAATGAGCAGTTCTTC
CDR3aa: CASSPALAGIYNEQFF

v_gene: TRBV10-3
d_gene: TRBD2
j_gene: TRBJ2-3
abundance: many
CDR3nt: TGTGCCATCAGAGAGCTCGGGGGGGCGACAGATACGCAGTATTTT
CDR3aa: CAIRELGGATDTQYF

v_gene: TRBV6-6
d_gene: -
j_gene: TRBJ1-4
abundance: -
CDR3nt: TGTGCCAGCATGGTTGGCGAAAAACTGTTTTTT
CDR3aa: CASMVGEKLFF

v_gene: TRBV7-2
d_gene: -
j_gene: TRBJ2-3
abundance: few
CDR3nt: TGTGCCAGCAGGAAGCGAGGACAGCCATCAGATACGCAGTATTTT
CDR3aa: CASRKRGQPSDTQYF

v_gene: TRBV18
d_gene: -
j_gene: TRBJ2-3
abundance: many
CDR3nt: TGTGCCAGCTCTCCCCCGGGTACGCAGTATTTT
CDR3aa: CASSPPGTQYF

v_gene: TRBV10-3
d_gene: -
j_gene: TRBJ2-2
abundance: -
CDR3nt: TGTGCCATCAGTGAGTCAACTAGCTCCACCGGGGAGCTGTTTTTT
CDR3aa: CAISESTSSTGELFF

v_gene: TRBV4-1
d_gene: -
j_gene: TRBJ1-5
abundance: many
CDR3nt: TGCGCCAGCAGCGAAACGACGCTGAGCAATCAGCCCCAGCATTTT
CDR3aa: CASSETTLSNQPQHF

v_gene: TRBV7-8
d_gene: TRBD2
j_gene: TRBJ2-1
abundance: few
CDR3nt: TGTGCCAGCAGCTGGGTAGCGGGGGGAAACCCCTCCTACAATGAGCAGTTCTTC
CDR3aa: CASSWVAGGNPSYNEQFF

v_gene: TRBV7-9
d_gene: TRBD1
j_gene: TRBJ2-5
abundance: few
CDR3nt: TGTGCCAGCAGCTATGGGACAGCCGACCAAGAGACCCAGTACTTC
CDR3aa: CASSYGTADQETQYF

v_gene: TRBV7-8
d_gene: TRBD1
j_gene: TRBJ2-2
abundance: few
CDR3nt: TGTGCCAGCAGCAGGAGGCAGGGGGCGAACACCGGGGAGCTGTTTTTT
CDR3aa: CASSRRQGANTGELFF

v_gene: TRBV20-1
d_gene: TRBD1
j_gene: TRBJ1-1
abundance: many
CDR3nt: TGCAGTGCCTCTGCACAGGGGTTCACTGAAGCTTTCTTT
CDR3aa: CSASAQGFTEAFF

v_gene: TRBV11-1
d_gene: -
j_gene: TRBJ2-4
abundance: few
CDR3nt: TGTGCCAGCAGCCTCGAACGGGGAGTATACGGCATTCAGTACTTC
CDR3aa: CASSLERGVYGIQYF

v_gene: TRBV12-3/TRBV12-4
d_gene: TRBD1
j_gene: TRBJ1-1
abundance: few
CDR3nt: TGTGCCAGCAGTTCAGGGGGGGGAGCTTTCTTT
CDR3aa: CASSSGGGAFF

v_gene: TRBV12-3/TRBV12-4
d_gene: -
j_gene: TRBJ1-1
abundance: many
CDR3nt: TGTGCCAGCAGTTTAGGGGAGAGTATGAACACTGAAGCTTTCTTT
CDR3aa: CASSLGESMNTEAFF

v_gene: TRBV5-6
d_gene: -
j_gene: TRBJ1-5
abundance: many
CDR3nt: TGTGCCAGCAGCTTGGGCCCATCAGGGCAGCCCCAGCATTTT
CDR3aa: CASSLGPSGQPQHF

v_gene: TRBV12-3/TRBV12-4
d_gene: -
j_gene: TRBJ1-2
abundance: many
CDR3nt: TGTGCCAGCAGTCTCAACCTCCCATACTTC
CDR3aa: CASSLNLPYF

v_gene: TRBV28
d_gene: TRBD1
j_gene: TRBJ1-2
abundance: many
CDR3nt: TGTGCCAGCGTTAACACCGGGACAGCGAACTATGGCTACACCTTC
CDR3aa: CASVNTGTANYGYTF

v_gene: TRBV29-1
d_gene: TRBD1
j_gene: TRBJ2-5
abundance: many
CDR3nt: TGCAGCGCCGTACAGGGGGGCTATGCCGTGGCCCAGTACTTC
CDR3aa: CSAVQGGYAVAQYF

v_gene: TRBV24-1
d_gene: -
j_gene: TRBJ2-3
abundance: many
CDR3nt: TGTGCCACCAGCGGACGGTTCACAGATACGCAGTATTTT
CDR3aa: CATSGRFTDTQYF

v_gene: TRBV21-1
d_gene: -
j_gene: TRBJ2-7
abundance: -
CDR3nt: TGTGCCAGCAGCAATTTGGGGGAGAGATCCGAGCAGTACTTC
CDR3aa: CASSNLGERSEQYF

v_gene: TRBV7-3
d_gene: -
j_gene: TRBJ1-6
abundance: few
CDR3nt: TGTGCCGGACACGAATTTTTGGGAGGGCAGCCGCCTAGCTCCTATAATTCACCCCTCCACTTT
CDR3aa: CAGHEFLGGQPPSSYNSPLHF

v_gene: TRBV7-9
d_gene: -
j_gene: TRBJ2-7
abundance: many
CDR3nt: TGTGCCAGCAGCTTCGCGAGGGAGCGCGAGCAGTACTTC
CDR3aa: CASSFAREREQYF

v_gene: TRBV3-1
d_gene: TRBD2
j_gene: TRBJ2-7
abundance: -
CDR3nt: TGTGCCAGCAGCCAAGATCTAGTAGGCGGGGGTTCTCACGAGCAGTACTTC
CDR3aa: CASSQDLVGGGSHEQYF

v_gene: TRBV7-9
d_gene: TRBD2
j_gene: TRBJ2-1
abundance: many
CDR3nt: TGTGCCAGCAGCTACCGTATTAGCCGGGGGGAATCCTACAATGAGCAGTTCTTC
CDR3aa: CASSYRISRGESYNEQFF

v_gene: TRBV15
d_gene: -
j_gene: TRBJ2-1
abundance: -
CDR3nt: TGTGCCACCATAAGGGACGGGGATGACAATGAGCAGTTCTTC
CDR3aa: CATIRDGDDNEQFF

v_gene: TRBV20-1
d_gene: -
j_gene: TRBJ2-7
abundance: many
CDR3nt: TGCAGTGCTAGAGTGAAGGATTTTTCCTACGAGCAGTACTTC
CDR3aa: CSARVKDFSYEQYF

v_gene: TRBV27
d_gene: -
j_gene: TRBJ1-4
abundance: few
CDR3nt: TGTGCCAGCAGTTTAGGTTCAGGTGAAAAACTGTTTTTT
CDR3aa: CASSLGSGEKLFF

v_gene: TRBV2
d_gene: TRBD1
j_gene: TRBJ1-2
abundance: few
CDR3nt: TGTGCCAGCAGTGCCGAGGGGGCGGGCTATGGCTACACCTTC
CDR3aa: CASSAEGAGYGYTF

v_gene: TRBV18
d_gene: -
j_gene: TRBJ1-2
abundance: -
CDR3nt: TGTGCCAGCTCACCATCGGTAGCGGGGGCGCACTATGGCTACACCTTC
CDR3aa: CASSPSVAGAHYGYTF

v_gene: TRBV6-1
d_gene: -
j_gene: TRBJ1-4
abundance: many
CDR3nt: TGTGCCAGCAGTGGGAACAGGGATGAAAAACTGTTTTTT
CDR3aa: CASSGNRDEKLFF

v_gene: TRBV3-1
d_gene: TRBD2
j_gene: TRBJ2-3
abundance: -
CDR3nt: TGTGCCAGCAGCCACGGGACTAGCGCCTACACAGATACGCAGTATTTT
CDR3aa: CASSHGTSAYTDTQYF

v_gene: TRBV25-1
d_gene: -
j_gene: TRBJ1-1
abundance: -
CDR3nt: TGTGCCAGCAGTGAACGGGGAGGGGGTCGTGAAGCTTTCTTT
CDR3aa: CASSERGGGREAFF

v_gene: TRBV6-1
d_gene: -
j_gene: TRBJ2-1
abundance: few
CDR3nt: TGTGCCAGCAGTGAGTTCCCGGTAACCTACAATGAGCAGTTCTTC
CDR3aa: CASSEFPVTYNEQFF

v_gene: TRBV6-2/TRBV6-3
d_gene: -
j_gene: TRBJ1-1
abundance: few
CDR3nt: TGTGCCAGCCGAATACCGGGACGGTGGAACACTGAAGCTTTCTTT
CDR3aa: CASRIPGRWNTEAFF

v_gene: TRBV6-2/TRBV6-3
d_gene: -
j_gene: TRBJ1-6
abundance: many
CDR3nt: TGTGCCAGCAGTTACTCGGACAGCAATTCACCCCTCCACTTT
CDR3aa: CASSYSDSNSPLHF

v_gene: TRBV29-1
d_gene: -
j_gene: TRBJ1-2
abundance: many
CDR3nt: TGCAGCGTTGAAGAGGGACGGTTCTCCTATGGCTACACCTTC
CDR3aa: CSVEEGRFSYGYTF

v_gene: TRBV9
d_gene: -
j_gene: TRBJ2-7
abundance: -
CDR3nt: TGTGCCAGCAGCGAGGGACTGGCTGTTTCCTACGAGCAGTACTTC
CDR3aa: CASSEGLAVSYEQYF

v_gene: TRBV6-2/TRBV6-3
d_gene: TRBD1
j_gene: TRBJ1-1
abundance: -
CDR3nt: TGTGCCAGCAGTTACGGTGACAGGGTCTCTGCCACTGAAGCTTTCTTT
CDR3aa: CASSYGDRVSATEAFF

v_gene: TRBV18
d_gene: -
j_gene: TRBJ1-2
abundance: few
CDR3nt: TGTGCCAGCTCACCACCGAGCGGGGATGGCTACACCTTC
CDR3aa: CASSPPSGDGYTF

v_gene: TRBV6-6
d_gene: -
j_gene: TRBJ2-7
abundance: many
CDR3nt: TGTGCCAGCGGCTGGGGGAACGAGCAGTACTTC
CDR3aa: CASGWGNEQYF

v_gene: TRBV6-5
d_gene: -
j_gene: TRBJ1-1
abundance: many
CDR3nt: TGTGCCAGCAGTTACTCCGGGGTTATGAACACTGAAGCTTTCTTT
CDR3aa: CASSYSGVMNTEAFF

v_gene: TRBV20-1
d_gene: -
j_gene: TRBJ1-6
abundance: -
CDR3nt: TGCAGTGCTAGTCCTACAGGGTCTTCGCCCTATAATTCACCCCTCCACTTT
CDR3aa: CSASPTGSSPYNSPLHF

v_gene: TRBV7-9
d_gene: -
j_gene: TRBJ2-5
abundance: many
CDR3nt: TGTGCCAGCAGCCTAGCAGCGCCGGGGGAGACCCAGTACTTC
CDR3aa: CASSLAAPGETQYF

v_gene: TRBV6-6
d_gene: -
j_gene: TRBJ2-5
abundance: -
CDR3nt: TGTGCCAGCAGAGGGGCCGGGGAGACCCAGTACTTC
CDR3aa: CASRGAGETQYF

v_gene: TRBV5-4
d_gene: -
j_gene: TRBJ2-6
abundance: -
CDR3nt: TGTGCCAGCAGCAGGACTGCTTCTGGGGCCAACGTCCTGACTTTC
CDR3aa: CASSRTASGANVLTF